This T cell receptor (beta chain) was identified in a study of glioma-infiltrating T cells after dendritic cell vaccination (dated by TCRdb to 2016 to 2017). At the level of the whole study: The cohort included some 15 glioblastoma patients drawn from Phase I and II dendritic cell vaccination trials, of whom 9 were newly diagnosed and 6 had recurrent disease. In glioblastoma patients vaccinated with dendritic cells, deep sequencing of TCR beta CDR3 regions served to measure the amount of tumor-infiltrating lymphocytes and to compare repertoires between tumor and blood. The vaccine was prepared from monocyte-derived dendritic cells that were cultured for under 8 days with IL-4 and GM-CSF and then pulsed overnight with autologous tumor lysate. Survival after dendritic cell vaccination was correlated with TCR sequencing metrics, such as TIL content and the overlap between tumor and blood repertoires. Three intradermal dendritic cell vaccine injections were administered to patients at biweekly intervals in the arm below the axilla. Patients received autologous tumor lysate-pulsed dendritic cell vaccination between about 2002 and 2012. Overall study outcomes, separate from this receptor: The three-group TCR overlap response model was characterized as speculative, and prospective validation of the model was stated to be required. After dendritic cell vaccination, a higher estimated pretreatment TIL content predicted longer time to progression and overall survival. The cohort was small and heterogeneous, only a few patients had full blood and tumor sets, and even fewer had initial-recurrent tumor pairs. TCR clonality showed no direct relationship with survival, which suggests that a diverse polyclonal response may be important.

As concerns this clone: No cognate antigen has been identified for it. No base-level quality is on record; no much larger clone is a single base apart.

This specimen's time point label, per the study, means: after dendritic cell vaccination, including at tumor progression/relapse. Patients were selected on the basis of adequate residual fresh-frozen tumor tissue and more than two years of available survival data. An isocitrate dehydrogenase mutation was not carried by any of the glioblastoma patients, although molecular status was otherwise variable. PBMC were collected before vaccination, two weeks after the third vaccination, and at tumor progression when it occurred. The Qiagen DNeasy Blood extraction Kit was used to extract genomic DNA. The germline V gene sets CDR1 to LGHNA and CDR2 to YSLEER. V is cut by 1 base and J by 9 bases, and the space between the germline ends is 13 bases. Its CDR3 holds 15 amino acids, cysteine through phenylalanine. Just CDR3 DNA is preserved here, 45 bases in frame from base 1. Using the immunoSEQ assay, TCRB CDR3 regions were amplified from roughly 1.9 micrograms of genomic DNA, or from all available DNA when less than that was on hand. The multiplex PCR relied on 60 forward primers for TCR V beta segments and 13 reverse primers for J beta segments. To estimate reads per starting template, synthetic control templates were spiked into each sample at limiting dilution. The Illumina HiSeq System generated 87 bp sequencing reads. In the paper's pipeline: PCR and sequencing errors were removed by a nearest neighbor algorithm that merged closely related sequences. TCR overlap was measured as the percentage of unique tumor TCR beta sequences that were also present in the peripheral blood of the same patient. This is the immuneACCESS table as TCRdb keeps it, with only in-frame sequences that have V and J called. A part of the clones is gone; compared with another copy, unresolved V genes explain less than half, and the rest is unexplained. The V and J calls and clone size are taken from that table; D and trimming were inferred from the DNA. The sample table holds 65,000 or so clones, of which roughly nine tenths were seen once. Of the sample, around a tenth falls within the top ten clones.

The sequencing here drew on blood, taken after dendritic cell vaccination. The sequence links TRBV4-3 to TRBJ2-6; the D gene is perhaps TRBD1, from 6 matching bases. This receptor was obtained from a human donor with glioblastoma. The DNA sequence is given as TGCGCCAGCAGCCAAGGGGCAGGGGTTGACAACGTCCTGACTTTC. It encodes CASSQGAGVDNVLTF.